These 9 T cell receptor beta chains were sequenced from one sample in a study of CD8+CD57+ T cells in acquired aplastic anemia. Using genomic DNA as the template, TCR beta VDJ and CDR3 profiling was carried out. TCRdb reprocessed the reads via MiXCR and lists one record per CDR3 protein. The sample yields under 200,000 distinct CDR3 sequences, around 45% seen once. Sequenced: sorted CD4+, CD8+, or CD8+CD57+ T cells (not recorded which) from PBMCs. These receptors were obtained from a human donor in good health.

This clonotype was picked up many times. The chain couples TRBV2 to TRBJ2-1, with D perhaps matching TRBD1 or TRBD2 (6 bases each). This CDR3 region has 14 residues. Germline assignment: CDR1 SNHLY and CDR2 FYNNEI. The V end was cut by 0 bases, the J end by 6 bases, with 9 bases between. The CDR3 loop is CASSEAGGLNEQFF. The CDR3 DNA reads as TGTGCCAGCAGTGAAGCTGGGGGGCTCAATGAGCAGTTCTTC. The whole variable domain, filled in from reference TRBV2 and TRBJ2-1, reads EPEVTQTPSHQVTQMGQEVILRCVPISNHLYFYWYRQILGQKVEFLVSFYNNEISEKSEIFDDQFSVERPDGSNFTLKIRSTKLEDSAMYFCASSEAGGLNEQFFGPGTRLTVL.

The sample holds a few counts of this clonotype. With a much larger clone just one base away, this may be a read error. The CDR3 does not end in the conserved phenylalanine or tryptophan, so this is likely a read error. J is TRBJ2-3 and V is TRBV2, with TRBD2 identical over 9 bases. Germline V gene sequence: CDR1 SNHLY, CDR2 FYNNEI. The CDR3 has 14 residues. Germline trimming cut 8 bases from V and 2 bases from J; bases unmatched to any gene: 5. In DNA, the CDR3 is TGTGCCAGCCGACTAGCGGAAACCACAGATACGCAGTATCTT. Residues: CASRLAETTDTQYL.

This clonotype has just one count. Lacking the conserved final phenylalanine or tryptophan, this CDR3 likely reflects a read error. The J gene is TRBJ2-6, the V gene TRBV7-2; D uncertain. The CDR3 runs to 13 residues. Trimming removed 1 base from V and 4 bases from J, with 2 bases in between. Germline CDR1 is SGHTA and CDR2 is FQGNSA. Written as DNA, the CDR3 is TGTGCCAGCAGCTTAGTAGGGGCCAACGTCCTGACTTCC. This translates into CASSLVGANVLTS.

The chain recombines TRBV19 with TRBJ2-6; 9 bases agree with TRBD1. Germline CDR1 is LNHDA and CDR2 is SQIVND (reference sequence). The CDR3 sequence is 17 residues long. V was pared by 4 bases and J by 0 bases, with 4 bases of the junction left unmatched. The CDR3 nucleotides are TGTGCCAGTAGTAGAGAGACAGGGGGCTCTGGGGCCAACGTCCTGACTTTC. Translated: CASSRETGGSGANVLTF.

This clonotype was observed once. The chain couples TRBV30 to TRBJ2-5, with 10 bases aligning to TRBD2. V trimming: 1 base; J trimming: 5 bases; junction bases outside the gene matches: 10. The CDR3 sequence is 16 residues long. Germline CDR1 reads GTSNPN; CDR2 reads SVGIG (reference sequence). The CDR3 DNA follows: TGTGCCTGGAGTGGGTCTAGCGGGGGTCGGTGGGAGACCCAGTACTTC. Its protein is CAWSGSSGGRWETQYF.

The J gene is TRBJ2-7, the V gene TRBV7-6; TRBD1 might be the D (6 bases). CDR1 SGHVS and CDR2 FNYEAQ come from the germline V gene. The CDR3 has 14 residues. V was pared by 5 bases and J by 3 bases, with 14 bases between. CDR3 amino acids: CASSRTDGNYEQYF. The CDR3 DNA reads TGTGCCAGCAGCCGGACAGACGGAAACTACGAGCAGTACTTC.

The chain uses TRBV19 and TRBJ1-5, with a possible D match to TRBD1 (6 bases). This CDR3 is built from 15 residues. Germline V gene data show CDR1 as LNHDA and CDR2 as SQIVND (reference sequence). The ends were cut back, 5 bases at V and 3 bases at J, with 14 bases in the middle. DNA for the CDR3: TGTGCCAGTAGTGGAGGGGGACAAGACAATCAGCCCCAGCATTTT. Translating it yields CASSGGGQDNQPQHF.

J is TRBJ2-7 and V is TRBV20-1; D is undetermined. This CDR3 is 11 amino acids long. CDR1 DFQATT and CDR2 SNEGSKA come from the germline V gene (reference sequence). V was shortened by 4 bases and J by 10 bases, with 14 bases between the two germline ends. CDR3 amino acids: CSAKRSSDQYF. DNA for the CDR3: TGCAGTGCTAAGAGGTCTTCTGACCAGTACTTC.

This clonotype was observed at least ten times. The junction departs from the called germline gene at one end, perhaps through a read error. The rearrangement joins TRBV7-7 to TRBJ2-7, with 9 bases that match TRBD1. CDR3 size: 13 residues. Germline CDR1 is SSHAT and CDR2 is FNYEAQ (reference sequence). This chain's CDR3 is CASSYTGTGEQYF. The DNA for the CDR3 is TGTGCTAGCAGCTATACCGGGACAGGGGAGCAGTACTTC. Filled out from reference TRBV7-7 and TRBJ2-7, the complete variable domain reads GAGVSQSPRYKVTKRGQDVTLRCDPISSHATLYWYQQALGQGPEFLTYFNYEAQPDKSGLPSDRFSAERPEGSISTLTIQRTEQRDSAMYRCASSYTGTGEQYFGPGTRLTVT.